This T cell receptor (beta chain) was retrieved from a study of CD8+ T cells in alopecia areata. Isolated RNA was reverse transcribed into cDNA used as the sequencing template. Repertoires were generated with immunoSEQ multiplex PCR, while TCRdb's copy carries only in-frame clones and drops some. The profile covers approximately 280,000 clones, with 55% to 75% appearing a single time and about 1.8% taken by the ten largest. The treatment: oral pan-JAK inhibitor, 5-10 mg twice daily. This clone was observed once. V was shortened by 6 bases and J by 7 bases, with 6 bases between the two germline ends. The CDR3 has 11 amino acids. Germline V gene data show CDR1 as MNHNS and CDR2 as SASEGT.

V usage is TRBV6-1 and J usage is TRBJ2-2, with D uncertain. The sample consisted of CD4+ T cells sorted from blood, taken at week 24, from a patient treated with tofacitinib. The TCR sequence derives from a human donor with alopecia areata. CDR3 in amino acids: CASRLFGELFF. DNA of the CDR3: TGTGCCAGCAGGCTGTTCGGGGAGCTGTTTTTT.